This T cell receptor beta chain came from a study of post-analysis software for immune sequencing data. Points from the study as a whole: Higher frequency in patients than in controls was seen for about five TRBV segments, with TRBV5-6, TRBV5-1 and TRBV20-1 among them.

On this clonotype itself: Its matching antigen is unknown.

Trimming took 6 bases from V and 4 from J; bases not matched to a gene: 9. This CDR3 region has 15 residues. Prepared TCR beta cDNA libraries contained unique molecular identifiers. Some 500,000 cDNA molecules were obtained per 1 to 10 million input T cells. TCRdb reprocessed the PCR reads with MiXCR, giving one entry per CDR3 protein. There are around 440,000 distinct CDR3 sequences in the sample; under 55% occur only once, and 12% lies in the top ten. The sequence came from a girl aged 10 to 17 with multiple sclerosis. Sequencing was carried out using blood. The chain uses TRBV12-3 or TRBV12-4 and TRBJ2-5; 9 bases agree with TRBD2. Here the CDR3 reads CASSSPGGRAETQYF. CDR3 DNA sequence: TGTGCCAGCAGCTCCCCTGGCGGGAGGGCAGAGACCCAGTACTTC.